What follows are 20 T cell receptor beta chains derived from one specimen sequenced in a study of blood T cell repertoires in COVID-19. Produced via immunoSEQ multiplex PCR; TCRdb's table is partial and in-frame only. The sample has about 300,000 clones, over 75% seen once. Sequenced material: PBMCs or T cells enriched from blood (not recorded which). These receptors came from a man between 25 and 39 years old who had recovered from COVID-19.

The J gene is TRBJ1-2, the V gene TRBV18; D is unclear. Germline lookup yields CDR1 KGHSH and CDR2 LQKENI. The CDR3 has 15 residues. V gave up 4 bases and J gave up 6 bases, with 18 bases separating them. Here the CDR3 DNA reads TGTGCCAGCTCACAAGGGTCATTGAGGGTGGATGGCTACACCTTC. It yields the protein CASSQGSLRVDGYTF.

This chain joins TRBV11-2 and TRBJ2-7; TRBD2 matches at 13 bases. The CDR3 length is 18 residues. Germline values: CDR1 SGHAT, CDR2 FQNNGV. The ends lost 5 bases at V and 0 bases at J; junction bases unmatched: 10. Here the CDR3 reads CASSIPTSGRVSSYEQYF. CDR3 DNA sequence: TGTGCCAGCAGCATCCCAACTAGCGGGAGGGTAAGCTCCTACGAGCAGTACTTC.

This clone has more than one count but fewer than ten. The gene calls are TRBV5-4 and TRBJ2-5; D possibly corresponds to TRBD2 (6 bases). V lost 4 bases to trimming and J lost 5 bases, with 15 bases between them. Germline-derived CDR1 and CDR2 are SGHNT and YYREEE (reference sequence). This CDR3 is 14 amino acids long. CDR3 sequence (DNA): TGTGCCAGCAGCCGGGGGAGAGGTCGCGAGACCCAGTACTTC. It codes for CASSRGRGRETQYF.

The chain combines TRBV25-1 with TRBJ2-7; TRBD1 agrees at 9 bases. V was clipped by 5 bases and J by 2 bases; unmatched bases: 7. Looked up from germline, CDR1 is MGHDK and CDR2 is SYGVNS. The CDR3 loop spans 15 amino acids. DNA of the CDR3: TGTGCCAGCAGTCAACCCGGGACAGGGACCTACGAGCAGTACTTC. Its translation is CASSQPGTGTYEQYF.

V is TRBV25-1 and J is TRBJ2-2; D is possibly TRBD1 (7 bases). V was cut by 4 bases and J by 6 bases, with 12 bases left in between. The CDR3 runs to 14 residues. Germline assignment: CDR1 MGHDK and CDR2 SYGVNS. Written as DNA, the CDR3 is TGTGCCAGCAGTGTCACAGGGGAGGCCGGGGAGCTGTTTTTT. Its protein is CASSVTGEAGELFF.

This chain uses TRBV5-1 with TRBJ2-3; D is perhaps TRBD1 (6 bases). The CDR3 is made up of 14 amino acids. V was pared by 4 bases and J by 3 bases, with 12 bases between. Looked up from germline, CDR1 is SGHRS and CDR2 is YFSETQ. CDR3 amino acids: CASSAAQGTDTQYF. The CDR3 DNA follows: TGCGCCAGCAGCGCGGCCCAGGGGACAGATACGCAGTATTTT.

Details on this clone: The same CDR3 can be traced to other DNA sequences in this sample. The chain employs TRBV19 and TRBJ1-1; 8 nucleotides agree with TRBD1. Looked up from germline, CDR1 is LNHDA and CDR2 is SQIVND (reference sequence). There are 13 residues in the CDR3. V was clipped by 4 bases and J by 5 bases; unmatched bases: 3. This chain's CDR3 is CASSSTGGTEAFF. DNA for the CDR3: TGTGCCAGTAGTAGTACAGGGGGGACTGAAGCTTTCTTT.

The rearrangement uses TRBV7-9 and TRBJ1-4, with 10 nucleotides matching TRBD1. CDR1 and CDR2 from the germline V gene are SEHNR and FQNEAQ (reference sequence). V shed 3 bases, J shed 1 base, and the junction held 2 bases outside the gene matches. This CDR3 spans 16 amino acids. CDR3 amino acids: CASSLGDRGTNEKLFF. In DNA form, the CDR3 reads TGTGCCAGCAGCTTGGGGGACAGGGGAACTAATGAAAAACTGTTTTTT. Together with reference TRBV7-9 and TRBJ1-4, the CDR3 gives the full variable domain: DTGVSQNPRHKITKRGQNVTFRCDPISEHNRLYWYRQTLGQGPEFLTYFQNEAQLEKSRLLSDRFSAERPKGSFSTLEIQRTEQGDSAMYLCASSLGDRGTNEKLFFGSGTQLSVL.

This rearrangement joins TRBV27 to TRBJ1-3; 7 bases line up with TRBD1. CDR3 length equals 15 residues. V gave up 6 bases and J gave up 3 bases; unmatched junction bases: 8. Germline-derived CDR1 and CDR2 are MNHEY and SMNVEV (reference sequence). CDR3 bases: TGTGCCAGCAGCGGTACAGGGGCGGTTGGAAACACCATATATTTT. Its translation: CASSGTGAVGNTIYF.

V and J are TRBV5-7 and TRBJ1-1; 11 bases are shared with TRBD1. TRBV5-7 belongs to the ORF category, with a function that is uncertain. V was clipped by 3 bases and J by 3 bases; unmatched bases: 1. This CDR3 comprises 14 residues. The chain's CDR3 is CASSWDRGDTEAFF. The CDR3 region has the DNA TGTGCCAGCAGCTGGGACAGGGGGGACACTGAAGCTTTCTTT.

The CDR3 region has the DNA TGCGCCAGCAGCTTTCAGGGTCGGAAGCGAGAGACCCAGTACTTC. It translates to CASSFQGRKRETQYF. The rearrangement uses TRBV5-1 and TRBJ2-5; D might be TRBD1 (5 bases). Germline V gene lookup returns CDR1 SGHRS and CDR2 YFSETQ. The CDR3 has 15 residues. V was shortened by 2 bases and J by 4 bases, with 15 bases between the two germline ends.

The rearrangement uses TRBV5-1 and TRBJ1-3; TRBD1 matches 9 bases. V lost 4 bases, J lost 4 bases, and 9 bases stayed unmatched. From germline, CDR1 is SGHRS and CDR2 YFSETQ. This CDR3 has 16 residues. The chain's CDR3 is CASSPRTGGTGNTIYF. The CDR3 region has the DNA TGCGCCAGCAGCCCCAGAACAGGGGGCACGGGAAACACCATATATTTT.

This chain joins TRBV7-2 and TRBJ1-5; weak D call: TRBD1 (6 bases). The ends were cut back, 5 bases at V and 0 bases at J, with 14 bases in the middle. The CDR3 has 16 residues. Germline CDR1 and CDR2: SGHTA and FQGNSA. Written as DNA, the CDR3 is TGTGCCAGCAGCGTAGGGACACCGCGTAGCAATCAGCCCCAGCATTTT. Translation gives CASSVGTPRSNQPQHF.

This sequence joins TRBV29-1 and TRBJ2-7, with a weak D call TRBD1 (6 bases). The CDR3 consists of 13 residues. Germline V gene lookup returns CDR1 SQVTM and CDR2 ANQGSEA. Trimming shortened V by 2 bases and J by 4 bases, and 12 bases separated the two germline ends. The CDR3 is CSVETDSSYEQYF. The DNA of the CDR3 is TGCAGCGTTGAAACGGACAGCTCTTACGAGCAGTACTTC.

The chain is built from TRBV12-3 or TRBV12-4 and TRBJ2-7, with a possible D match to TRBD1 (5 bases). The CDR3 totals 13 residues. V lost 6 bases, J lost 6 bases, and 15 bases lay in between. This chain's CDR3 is CASSPRVRGEQYF. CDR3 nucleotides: TGTGCCAGCAGCCCCCGGGTTAGGGGCGAGCAGTACTTC.

This CDR3 reads CAGLPATDNEQFF. Written as DNA, the CDR3 is TGTGCCGGACTCCCGGCTACAGACAATGAGCAGTTCTTC. The chain links TRBV2 to TRBJ2-1, with D perhaps TRBD2 (5 bases). Germline values: CDR1 SNHLY, CDR2 FYNNEI. V lost 11 bases and J lost 5, with 16 bases in between. The CDR3 runs 13 residues.

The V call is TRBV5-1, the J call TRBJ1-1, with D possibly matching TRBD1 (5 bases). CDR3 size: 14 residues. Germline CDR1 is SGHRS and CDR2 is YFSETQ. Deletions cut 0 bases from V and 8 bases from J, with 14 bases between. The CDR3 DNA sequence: TGCGCCAGCAGCTTGGCAGGGATGGAGATCGAAGCTTTCTTT. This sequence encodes CASSLAGMEIEAFF.

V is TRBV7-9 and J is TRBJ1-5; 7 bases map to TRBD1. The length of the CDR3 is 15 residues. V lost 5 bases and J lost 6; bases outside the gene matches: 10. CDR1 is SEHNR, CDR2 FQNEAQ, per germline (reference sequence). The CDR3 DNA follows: TGTGCCAGCAGCCCCGCGACAGGGAAAGTTCAGCCCCAGCATTTT. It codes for CASSPATGKVQPQHF.

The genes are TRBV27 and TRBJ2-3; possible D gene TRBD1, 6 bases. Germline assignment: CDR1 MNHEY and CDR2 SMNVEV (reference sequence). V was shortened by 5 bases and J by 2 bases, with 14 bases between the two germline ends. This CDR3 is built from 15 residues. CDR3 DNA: TGTGCCAGCAGTACGCTTAGGACAGTCACAGATACGCAGTATTTT. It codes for CASSTLRTVTDTQYF.

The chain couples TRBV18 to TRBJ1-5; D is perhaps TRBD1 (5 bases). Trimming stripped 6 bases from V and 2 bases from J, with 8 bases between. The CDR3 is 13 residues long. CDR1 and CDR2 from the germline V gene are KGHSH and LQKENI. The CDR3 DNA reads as TGTGCCAGCTCTACAGGAGGCAATCAGCCCCAGCATTTT. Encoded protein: CASSTGGNQPQHF. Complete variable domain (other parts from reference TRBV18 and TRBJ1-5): NAGVMQNPRHLVRRRGQEARLRCSPMKGHSHVYWYRQLPEEGLKFMVYLQKENIIDESGMPKERFSAEFPKEGPSILRIQQVVRGDSAAYFCASSTGGNQPQHFGDGTRLSIL.